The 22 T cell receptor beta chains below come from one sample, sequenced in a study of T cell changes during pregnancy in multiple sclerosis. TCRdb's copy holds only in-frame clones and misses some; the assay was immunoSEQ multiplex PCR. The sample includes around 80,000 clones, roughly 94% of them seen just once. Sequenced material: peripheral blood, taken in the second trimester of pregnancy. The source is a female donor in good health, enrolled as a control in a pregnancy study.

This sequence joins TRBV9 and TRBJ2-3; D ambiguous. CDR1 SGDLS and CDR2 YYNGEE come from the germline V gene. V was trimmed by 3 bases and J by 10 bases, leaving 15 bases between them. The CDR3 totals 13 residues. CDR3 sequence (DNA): TGTGCCAGCAGCGCCAGACCTAGAGAGGCGCAGTATTTT. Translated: CASSARPREAQYF. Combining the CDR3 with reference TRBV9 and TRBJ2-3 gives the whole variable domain DSGVTQTPKHLITATGQRVTLRCSPRSGDLSVYWYQQSLDQGLQFLIQYYNGEERAKGNILERFSAQQFPDLHSELNLSSLELGDSALYFCASSARPREAQYFGPGTRLTVL.

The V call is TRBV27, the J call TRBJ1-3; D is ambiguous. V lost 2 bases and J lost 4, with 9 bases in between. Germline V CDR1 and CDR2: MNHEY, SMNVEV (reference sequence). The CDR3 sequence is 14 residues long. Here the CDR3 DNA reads TGTGCCAGCAGTTTAGGGCCAACCGGAAACACCATATATTTT. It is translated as CASSLGPTGNTIYF.

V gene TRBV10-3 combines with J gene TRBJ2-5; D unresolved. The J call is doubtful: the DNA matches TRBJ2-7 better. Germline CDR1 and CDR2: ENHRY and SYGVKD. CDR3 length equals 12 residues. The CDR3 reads CASTNPTYEQYF. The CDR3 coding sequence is TGTGCCAGCACGAATCCTACCTACGAGCAGTACTTC.

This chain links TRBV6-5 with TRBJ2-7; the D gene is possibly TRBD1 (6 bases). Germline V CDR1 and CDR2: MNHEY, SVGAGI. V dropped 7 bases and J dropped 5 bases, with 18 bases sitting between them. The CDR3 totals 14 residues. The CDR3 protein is CASMRGILSDEQYF. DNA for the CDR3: TGTGCCAGCATGAGGGGGATCCTCTCGGACGAGCAGTACTTC.

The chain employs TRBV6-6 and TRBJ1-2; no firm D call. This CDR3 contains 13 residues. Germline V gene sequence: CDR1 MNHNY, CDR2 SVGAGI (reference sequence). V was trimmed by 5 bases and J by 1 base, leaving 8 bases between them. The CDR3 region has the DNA TGTGCCAGCAGTCACCGGGGTAACTATGGCTACACCTTC. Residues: CASSHRGNYGYTF.

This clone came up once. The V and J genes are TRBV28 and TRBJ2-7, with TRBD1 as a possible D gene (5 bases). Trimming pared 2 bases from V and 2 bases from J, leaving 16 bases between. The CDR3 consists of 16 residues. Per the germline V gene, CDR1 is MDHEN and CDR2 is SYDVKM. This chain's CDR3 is CASSLERWGATYEQYF. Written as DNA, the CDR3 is TGTGCCAGCAGTTTAGAGAGGTGGGGCGCTACCTACGAGCAGTACTTC.

The CDR3 DNA is TGTGCCAGCAGCTCCGGGACTAGTTTGTTCTTC. Amino acid sequence: CASSSGTSLFF. The chain carries TRBV5-6 and TRBJ2-1; the match to TRBD2 covers 8 bases. This CDR3 contains 11 residues. The J segment lost 15 bases and the V segment lost 3 bases, leaving 5 bases of the junction unmatched. Germline assignment: CDR1 SGHDT and CDR2 YYEEEE. The variable domain in full, completed from reference TRBV5-6 and TRBJ2-1, reads DAGVTQSPTHLIKTRGQQVTLRCSPKSGHDTVSWYQQALGQGPQFIFQYYEEEERQRGNFPDRFSGHQFPNYSSELNVNALLLGDSALYLCASSSGTSLFFGPGTRLTVL.

The CDR3 spells CASSGGGGTTEAFF. As DNA, the CDR3 is TGTGCCAGCAGTGGAGGCGGGGGGACCACTGAAGCTTTCTTT. The chain links TRBV2 to TRBJ1-1, with D possibly being TRBD1 (5 bases). V lost 4 bases, J lost 4 bases, and 13 bases lay in between. The CDR3 covers 14 residues. Germline V gives CDR1 SNHLY, CDR2 FYNNEI.

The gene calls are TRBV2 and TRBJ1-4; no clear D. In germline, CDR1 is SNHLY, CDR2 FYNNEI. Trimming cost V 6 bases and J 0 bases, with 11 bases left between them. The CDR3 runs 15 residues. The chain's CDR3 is CASRTPYSTNEKLFF. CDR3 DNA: TGTGCCAGCAGGACTCCTTACTCAACTAATGAAAAACTGTTTTTT.

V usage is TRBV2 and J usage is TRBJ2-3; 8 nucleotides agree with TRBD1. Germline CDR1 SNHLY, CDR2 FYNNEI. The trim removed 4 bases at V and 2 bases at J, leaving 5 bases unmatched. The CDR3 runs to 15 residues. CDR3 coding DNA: TGTGCCAGCAGTGCCGGGACAGGTAACACAGATACGCAGTATTTT. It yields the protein CASSAGTGNTDTQYF.

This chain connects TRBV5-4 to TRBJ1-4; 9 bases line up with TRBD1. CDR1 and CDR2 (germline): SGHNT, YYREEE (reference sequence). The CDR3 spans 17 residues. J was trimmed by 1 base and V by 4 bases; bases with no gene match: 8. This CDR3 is CASSDGRDRVTNEKLFF. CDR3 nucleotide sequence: TGTGCCAGCAGCGACGGACGGGACAGGGTAACTAATGAAAAACTGTTTTTT.

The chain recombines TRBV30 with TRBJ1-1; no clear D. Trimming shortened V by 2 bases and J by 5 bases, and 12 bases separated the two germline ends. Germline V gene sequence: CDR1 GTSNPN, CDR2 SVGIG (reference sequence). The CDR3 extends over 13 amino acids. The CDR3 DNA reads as TGTGCCTGGAGTACGGGGATCGGAACTGAAGCTTTCTTT. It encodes CAWSTGIGTEAFF.

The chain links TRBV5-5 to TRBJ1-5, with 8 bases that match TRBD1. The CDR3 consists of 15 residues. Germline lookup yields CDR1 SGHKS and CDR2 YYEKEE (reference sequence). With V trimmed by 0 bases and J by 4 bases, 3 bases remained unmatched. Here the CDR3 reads CASSLGGDRNQPQHF. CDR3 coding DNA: TGTGCCAGCAGCTTGGGGGGGGACAGGAATCAGCCCCAGCATTTT.

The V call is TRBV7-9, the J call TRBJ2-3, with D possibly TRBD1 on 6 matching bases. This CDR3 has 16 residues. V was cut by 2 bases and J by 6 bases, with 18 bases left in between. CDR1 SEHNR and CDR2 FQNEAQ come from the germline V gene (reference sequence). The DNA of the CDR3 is TGTGCCAGCAGCTTATTGGTTTCAGGGGAACGGGATACGCAGTATTTT. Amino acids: CASSLLVSGERDTQYF.

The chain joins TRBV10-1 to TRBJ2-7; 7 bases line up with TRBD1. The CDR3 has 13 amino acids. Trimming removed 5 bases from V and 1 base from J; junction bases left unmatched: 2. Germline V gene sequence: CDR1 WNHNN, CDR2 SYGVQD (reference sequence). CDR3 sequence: CASSPGQSYEQYF. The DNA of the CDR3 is TGCGCCAGCAGTCCGGGACAGTCCTACGAGCAGTACTTC.

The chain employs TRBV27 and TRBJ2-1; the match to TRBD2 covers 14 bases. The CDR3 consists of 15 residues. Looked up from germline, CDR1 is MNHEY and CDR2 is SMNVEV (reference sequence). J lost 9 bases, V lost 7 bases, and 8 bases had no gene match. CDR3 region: CASTLGLAGVGEQFF. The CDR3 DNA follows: TGTGCCAGCACCCTGGGACTAGCGGGAGTTGGTGAGCAGTTCTTC.

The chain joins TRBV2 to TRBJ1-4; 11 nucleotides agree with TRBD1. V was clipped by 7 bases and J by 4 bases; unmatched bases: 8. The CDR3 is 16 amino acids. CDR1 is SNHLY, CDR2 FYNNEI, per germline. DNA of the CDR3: TGTGCCAGCATTGGGACAGGGGGACGGGATAATGAAAAACTGTTTTTT. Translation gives CASIGTGGRDNEKLFF.

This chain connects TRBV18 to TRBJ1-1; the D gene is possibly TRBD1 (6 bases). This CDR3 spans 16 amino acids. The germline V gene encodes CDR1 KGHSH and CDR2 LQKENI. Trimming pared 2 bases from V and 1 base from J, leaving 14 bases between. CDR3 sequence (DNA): TGTGCCAGCTCACCATACCGACCAGGGGAGAACACTGAAGCTTTCTTT. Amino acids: CASSPYRPGENTEAFF.

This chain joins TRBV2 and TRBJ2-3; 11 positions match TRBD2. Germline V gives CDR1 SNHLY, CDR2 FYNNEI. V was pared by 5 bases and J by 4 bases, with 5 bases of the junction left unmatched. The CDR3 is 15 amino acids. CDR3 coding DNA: TGTGCCAGCAGTATAGCGGGAGGGCCTCCAGATACGCAGTATTTT. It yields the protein CASSIAGGPPDTQYF.

The CDR3 reads CASSSGLEAFF. The CDR3 DNA reads TGTGCCAGCTCTTCAGGGCTTGAAGCTTTCTTT. The chain couples TRBV18 to TRBJ1-1; D is perhaps TRBD1 (5 bases). The germline gives CDR1 KGHSH, CDR2 LQKENI. V shed 6 bases and J shed 7 bases, with 9 bases lying between them. CDR3 length: 11 amino acids.

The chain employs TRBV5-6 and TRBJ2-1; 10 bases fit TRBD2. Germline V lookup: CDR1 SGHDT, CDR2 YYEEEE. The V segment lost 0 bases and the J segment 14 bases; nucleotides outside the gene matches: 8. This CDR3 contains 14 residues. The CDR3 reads CASSLEASGSLEFF. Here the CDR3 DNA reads TGTGCCAGCAGCTTGGAGGCTAGCGGGAGTTTAGAGTTCTTC. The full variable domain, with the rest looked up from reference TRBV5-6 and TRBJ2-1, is DAGVTQSPTHLIKTRGQQVTLRCSPKSGHDTVSWYQQALGQGPQFIFQYYEEEERQRGNFPDRFSGHQFPNYSSELNVNALLLGDSALYLCASSLEASGSLEFFGPGTRLTVL.

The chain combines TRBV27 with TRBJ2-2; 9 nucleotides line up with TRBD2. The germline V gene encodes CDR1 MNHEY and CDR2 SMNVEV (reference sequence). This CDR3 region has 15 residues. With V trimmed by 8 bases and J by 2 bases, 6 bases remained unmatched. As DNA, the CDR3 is TGTGCCAGCGGGCGGGAGGGCCTCAACACCGGGGAGCTGTTTTTT. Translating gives CASGREGLNTGELFF.